The 5 T cell receptor beta chains given below trace back to one sample, sequenced in a study of cytomegalovirus exposure and HLA in healthy donors. Primers: 60 Vbeta forward and 13 Jbeta reverse. Profiling relied on immunoSEQ multiplex PCR, and the TCRdb table lists in-frame clones only, not all of them. The sample has roughly 200,000 clones, around three quarters seen once. Sequencing was performed on PBMCs. The receptors were sampled from a man in his forties or fifties in good health and CMV-seronegative.

The chain employs TRBV2 and TRBJ2-2; D perhaps matches TRBD2 (7 bases). CDR1 is SNHLY and CDR2 is FYNNEI in the germline V gene. V was shortened by 5 bases and J by 6 bases, with 19 bases between the two germline ends. The CDR3 is made up of 16 amino acids. The CDR3 DNA sequence: TGTGCCAGCAGTTATAACCGGGGGGCTACTCCCGGGGAGCTGTTTTTT. Encoded protein: CASSYNRGATPGELFF.

The chain combines TRBV5-6 with TRBJ1-1; 7 bases line up with TRBD1. Germline V CDR1 and CDR2: SGHDT, YYEEEE. V dropped 4 bases and J dropped 3; count of bases not matched to a gene: 6. The CDR3 loop spans 14 amino acids. CDR3 loop: CASSGGTDDTEAFF. The CDR3 DNA reads TGTGCCAGCAGCGGAGGGACAGACGACACTGAAGCTTTCTTT.

The chain is built from TRBV5-1 and TRBJ1-2; 7 positions match TRBD1. Germline CDR1 and CDR2: SGHRS and YFSETQ. This CDR3 spans 12 amino acids. Losses at the gene ends were 4 bases for V and 6 bases for J; bases not matched to a gene: 3. Here the CDR3 DNA reads TGCGCCAGCAGCCTGCAGGGGGATGGCTACACCTTC. It specifies CASSLQGDGYTF.

This chain connects TRBV25-1 to TRBJ2-1; tentatively, D is TRBD2 (5 bases). The CDR3 spans 14 residues. V was shortened by 4 bases and J by 5 bases, with 12 bases between the two germline ends. The germline V gene encodes CDR1 MGHDK and CDR2 SYGVNS. The CDR3 reads CASSGASRHNEQFF. The DNA of the CDR3 is TGTGCCAGCAGTGGGGCTAGCCGACACAATGAGCAGTTCTTC.

The chain carries TRBV4-1 and TRBJ1-2; no clear D. Trimming cost V 0 bases and J 4 bases, with 12 bases left between them. The CDR3 is 15 residues long. The germline V gene has CDR1 MGHRA and CDR2 YSYEKL. The CDR3 region is CASSQDFQVPYGYTF. In DNA form, the CDR3 reads TGCGCCAGCAGCCAAGATTTCCAGGTCCCCTATGGCTACACCTTC.